Included here is one TCR beta chain sequence, with context. No antigen is known for it. Base qualities are not at hand, and no much larger clone is one base apart. The collaborating institutions used their own protocols to collect whole blood in K2EDTA tubes. Collaborator samples were shipped for TCRbeta analysis as frozen whole blood, isolated PBMCs, or DNA extracted from either sample type. The sample belongs to a study of blood T cell repertoires in COVID-19 (dated by TCRdb to 2020 to 2021). In terms of the full investigation: The collaborator samples originated in the United States, Italy and Spain and spanned the acute and convalescent phases of COVID-19. The material from the prospective study consisted of cDNA or gDNA derived from T cells, B-cell-depleted T cells, or PBMCs. The dataset comprised deeply sampled blood TCRbeta repertoires from subjects exposed to, actively infected with, or recovered from COVID-19. The repertoires were released in a freely available public database intended as a resource for research on the immune response to SARS-CoV-2. The samples were drawn from two sources: the first 160 participants of the ongoing ImmuneRACE study, and 1,200 or so subjects contributed by 6 global collaborators. Nearly every sample came with metadata listing a de-identified subject ID, COVID-19 status, age in years and sex. Where available, HLA class I and class II types were taken from metadata supplied by the sample provider and were not determined by assay-based typing. General study outcomes and caveats: The amount of clinical and demographic metadata varied by source and participant and was provided uncurated.

V lost 2 bases and J lost 6 bases; the stretch between them is 20 bases long. CDR1 MDHEN and CDR2 SYDVKM were looked up in the germline V gene. The cysteine opens and the phenylalanine closes a CDR3 of 17 amino acids. Only the CDR3 DNA stays, 51 bases, in frame from base 1. TCRbeta CDR3 regions were amplified from genomic DNA using the immunoSEQ Assay, a bias-controlled multiplex PCR. Per the authors' processing: Within the assay, amplification of reference gene primers was used to estimate how many nucleated cells each sample contained. Sequence reads were collapsed and filtered to measure the absolute abundance of every unique TCRbeta CDR3 rearrangement. Productive Simpson clonality was computed per sample as the square root of Simpson's diversity index over productive rearrangements. TCRdb limited this immuneACCESS table to in-frame rearrangements with V and J called. A share of clones is missing; checked studies link under half to unresolved V genes, and the rest is unexplained. D and trimming come from the DNA, and the V and J calls and clone size come from that table. The sample records 90,000 to 130,000 clones, more than 75% of which are singletons. The biggest ten clones account for 7.9% of the sample.

This clonotype originated in a man in his 70s with acute or convalescent COVID-19. The sample consisted of peripheral blood. This chain is built from TRBV28 and TRBJ2-1, with a weak D call of TRBD2 (6 bases match). The CDR3 protein is CASSLPLVGGLVNEQFF. The DNA sequence is TGTGCCAGCAGTTTACCTTTGGTGGGGGGTTTGGTCAATGAGCAGTTCTTC.